Shown below are 32 T cell receptor beta chains from a single sample sequenced in a study of cytomegalovirus exposure and HLA in healthy donors (dated by TCRdb to about 2017). The method behind the library was the immunoSEQ multiplex PCR assay. For the multiplex PCR, a mixture combining 60 forward primers for TCR Vbeta segments and 13 reverse primers for TCR Jbeta segments was used. The table was pulled from immuneACCESS by TCRdb, which kept in-frame rearrangements only. Such tables lose some clones; where checked, under half of the loss comes from unresolved V genes, and the rest has no known cause. For this sample the table gives hundreds of thousands of clones, of which around 66% were detected only once. Together, the top ten hold 2% to 2.5% of the sample. Sequencing was done on a sample of PBMCs. These receptors came from a female donor in good health and CMV-seronegative.

The chain uses TRBV7-2 and TRBJ2-7; D unclear. The germline CDR1 and CDR2 sequences are SGHTA and FQGNSA. The CDR3 contains 14 residues. V dropped 1 base and J dropped 3 bases, with 10 bases sitting between them. This chain's CDR3 is CASSLVPLVYEQYF. The DNA of the CDR3 is TGTGCCAGCAGCTTAGTCCCACTGGTCTACGAGCAGTACTTC.

The CDR3 here is CASSTSVSDTQYF. For the CDR3, the DNA is TGTGCCAGTTCGACTAGCGTTTCAGATACGCAGTATTTT. The chain joins TRBV19 to TRBJ2-3, with TRBD2 matching 8 bases. Germline assignment: CDR1 LNHDA and CDR2 SQIVND (reference sequence). The CDR3 is made up of 13 amino acids. V shed 8 bases, J shed 4 bases, and the junction held 5 bases outside the gene matches.

The chain recombines TRBV5-6 with TRBJ1-5, with D perhaps matching TRBD1 (6 bases). The length of the CDR3 is 16 residues. V shed 4 bases and J shed 1 base, with 15 bases lying between them. Germline CDR1 SGHDT, CDR2 YYEEEE. In DNA form, the CDR3 reads TGTGCCAGCAGCCTGGACGGGGGGCTGAGCAATCAGCCCCAGCATTTT. This codes for CASSLDGGLSNQPQHF.

This clone appeared once. The CDR3 here is CASIKTQGAGELFF. Here the CDR3 DNA reads TGTGCCAGCATCAAAACGCAGGGGGCCGGGGAGCTGTTTTTT. This sequence joins TRBV6-5 and TRBJ2-2; 7 nucleotides agree with TRBD1. Germline lookup yields CDR1 MNHEY and CDR2 SVGAGI. V was pared by 7 bases and J by 6 bases, with 8 bases of the junction left unmatched. The CDR3 extends over 14 amino acids.

The count of this clone is one. The genes are TRBV9 and TRBJ2-5; 13 nucleotides agree with TRBD2. Judging by the DNA end, TRBJ2-7 fits better; the J call may be wrong. CDR1 is SGDLS and CDR2 is YYNGEE in the germline V gene. This CDR3 contains 18 residues. This CDR3 reads CASSAGLAGAVSSYEQYF. The CDR3 bases are TGTGCCAGCAGCGCAGGACTAGCGGGAGCCGTCAGCTCCTACGAGCAGTACTTC.

This clone was recorded once. This chain connects TRBV27 to TRBJ1-5; the match to TRBD1 covers 10 bases. Germline values: CDR1 MNHEY, CDR2 SMNVEV (reference sequence). V dropped 6 bases and J dropped 7; count of bases not matched to a gene: 3. CDR3 length: 13 amino acids. CDR3 coding DNA: TGTGCCAGCAGGGACAGGGGGGACCAGCCCCAGCATTTT. This encodes CASRDRGDQPQHF.

This chain links TRBV15 with TRBJ1-2, with D tentatively TRBD1 (5 bases). The CDR3 is 15 residues long. Germline V gene sequence: CDR1 LNHNV, CDR2 YYDKDF (reference sequence). V dropped 2 bases and J dropped 4 bases, with 14 bases sitting between them. CDR3 sequence reads: CATSRNRRGVYGYTF. In DNA, the CDR3 is TGTGCCACCAGCAGAAACAGGAGGGGAGTCTATGGCTACACCTTC.

The chain joins TRBV13 to TRBJ2-2; D call uncertain. V was pared by 2 bases and J by 3 bases, with 4 bases between. Germline V gene sequence: CDR1 PRHDT, CDR2 FYEKMQ (reference sequence). The CDR3 length is 13 residues. CDR3 sequence: CASSLRDTGELFF. The CDR3 DNA follows: TGTGCCAGCAGCTTACGGGACACCGGGGAGCTGTTTTTT.

The J gene is TRBJ2-2, the V gene TRBV19, with D maybe TRBD1 (5 bases). CDR1 is LNHDA and CDR2 is SQIVND in the germline V gene (reference sequence). The CDR3 length is 13 residues. The V end lost 5 bases, the J end lost 6 bases, and 10 bases lay between the germline ends. CDR3 loop: CASSGAGAGELFF. Here the CDR3 DNA reads TGTGCCAGTAGTGGGGCTGGGGCCGGGGAGCTGTTTTTT.

This clone has just a few counts. The chain recombines TRBV10-1 with TRBJ2-5; a weak D match, TRBD1 (5 bases). V was shortened by 2 bases and J by 3 bases, with 10 bases between the two germline ends. The CDR3 loop spans 14 amino acids. Germline CDR1 WNHNN, CDR2 SYGVQD (reference sequence). CDR3 region: CASSEGAAEETQYF. The DNA of the CDR3 is TGCGCCAGCAGTGAGGGGGCAGCCGAAGAGACCCAGTACTTC.

The V and J genes are TRBV6-6 and TRBJ2-2, with TRBD2 matching over 7 bases. CDR1 is MNHNY and CDR2 is SVGAGI in the germline V gene (reference sequence). V gave up 5 bases and J gave up 6 bases; unmatched junction bases: 9. This CDR3 comprises 15 residues. Here the CDR3 reads CASSGGRAGSGELFF. In DNA, the CDR3 is TGTGCCAGCAGTGGAGGGAGGGCCGGCTCCGGGGAGCTGTTTTTT.

This chain uses TRBV19 with TRBJ2-1; 7 bases match TRBD2. There are 15 residues in the CDR3. Germline V gene sequence: CDR1 LNHDA, CDR2 SQIVND (reference sequence). V shed 4 bases and J 3 bases; nucleotides not matched to a gene: 6. CDR3 sequence reads: CASSKGLAVYNEQFF. The CDR3 DNA sequence: TGTGCCAGTAGTAAGGGTCTAGCGGTCTACAATGAGCAGTTCTTC.

The chain employs TRBV9 and TRBJ2-1, with 7 bases fitting TRBD2. The length of the CDR3 is 16 residues. The trim removed 4 bases at V and 7 bases at J, leaving 14 bases unmatched. Germline V gene data show CDR1 as SGDLS and CDR2 as YYNGEE. The CDR3 region is CASSIRGREGLNEQFF. As DNA, the CDR3 is TGTGCCAGCAGCATAAGAGGTAGGGAGGGCCTTAATGAGCAGTTCTTC.

The chain combines TRBV15 with TRBJ2-1; weak D call: TRBD1 (8 bases). The CDR3 loop spans 15 amino acids. Per the germline V gene, CDR1 is LNHNV and CDR2 is YYDKDF (reference sequence). V was pared by 7 bases and J by 7 bases, with 20 bases between. The CDR3 is CATKDRGGRGNEQFF. The CDR3 DNA reads TGTGCCACCAAAGACAGGGGAGGGAGGGGAAATGAGCAGTTCTTC.

The genes are TRBV12-5 and TRBJ1-1; 11 nucleotides line up with TRBD1. Losses at the gene ends were 1 base for V and 10 bases for J; bases not matched to a gene: 5. Germline V CDR1 and CDR2: LGHNT, FRNRAP. CDR3 length equals 14 residues. The CDR3 is CASGLEGQGARAFF. For the CDR3, the DNA is TGTGCTAGTGGTTTGGAAGGACAGGGGGCGCGAGCTTTCTTT.

The rearrangement joins TRBV28 to TRBJ1-4; 7 positions match TRBD1. Per the germline V gene, CDR1 is MDHEN and CDR2 is SYDVKM. V lost 6 bases, J lost 6 bases, and 7 bases stayed unmatched. This CDR3 region has 14 residues. In DNA form, the CDR3 reads TGTGCCAGCAGGTCTGCAGGGGGTGATGAAAAACTGTTTTTT. This encodes CASRSAGGDEKLFF.

The chain employs TRBV2 and TRBJ1-2; no definite D call. Germline assignment: CDR1 SNHLY and CDR2 FYNNEI. The CDR3 runs 12 residues. Trimming pared 2 bases from V and 7 bases from J, leaving 8 bases between. CDR3 coding DNA: TGTGCCAGCAGTGAAATTCTCAGTGGCTACACCTTC. Amino acids: CASSEILSGYTF.

The genes are TRBV7-8 and TRBJ2-7; D gene uncertain. This CDR3 has 13 amino acids. The ends were cut back, 4 bases at V and 5 bases at J, with 12 bases in the middle. The germline V gene has CDR1 SGHVS and CDR2 FQNEAQ. DNA for the CDR3: TGTGCCAGCAGCTCCTATAGTGAGGACGAGCAGTACTTC. Protein product: CASSSYSEDEQYF.

V gene TRBV11-1 combines with J gene TRBJ2-1; D perhaps matches TRBD1 (5 bases). Trimming cost V 5 bases and J 4 bases, with 9 bases left between them. The CDR3 spans 13 residues. Germline V gene lookup returns CDR1 SGHAT and CDR2 FQDESV (reference sequence). DNA for the CDR3: TGTGCCAGCAGCCGAGACAGATACAATGAGCAGTTCTTC. Translation: CASSRDRYNEQFF.

This sequence joins TRBV25-1 and TRBJ2-7; D unclear. Trimming removed 7 bases at V and 2 bases at J, with 15 bases between. The CDR3 covers 14 residues. Germline values: CDR1 MGHDK, CDR2 SYGVNS. The CDR3 DNA is TGTGCCAGCAATAAGAACACAGTCCCCTACGAGCAGTACTTC. Its protein product is CASNKNTVPYEQYF.

This clone has a handful of counts. The rearrangement uses TRBV29-1 and TRBJ2-5; 7 bases fit TRBD1. The closer fit of TRBJ2-7 to the DNA end suggests the J call may be wrong. Germline CDR1 reads SQVTM; CDR2 reads ANQGSEA. This CDR3 has 14 amino acids. The CDR3 loop is CSVLGDSLVGEQYF. As DNA, the CDR3 is TGCAGCGTCCTTGGGGACAGCCTAGTGGGCGAGCAGTACTTC.

V and J are TRBV27 and TRBJ1-4; 7 positions agree with TRBD1. The junction had 14 bases not matched to a gene; V was cut back by 0 bases and J by 10 bases. This CDR3 region has 17 residues. Germline lookup yields CDR1 MNHEY and CDR2 SMNVEV (reference sequence). The CDR3, as DNA: TGTGCCAGCAGTTTATCGGGGAGACAGGGCGGGCTCGGAAAACTGTTTTTT. It codes for CASSLSGRQGGLGKLFF.

In this sample, this clone turned up a few times. The CDR3: CASSGQGPNQPQHF. Written as DNA, the CDR3 is TGTGCCAGCAGTGGACAGGGTCCTAATCAGCCCCAGCATTTT. The chain is built from TRBV2 and TRBJ1-5; 7 bases are a match to TRBD1. V was clipped by 4 bases and J by 4 bases; unmatched bases: 4. The CDR3 is 14 amino acids. CDR1 SNHLY and CDR2 FYNNEI come from the germline V gene.

As for this clone: An end of the junction differs from the germline gene, which may be a read error. The CDR3 coding sequence is TGTTCCAGCAGCTTAGATGGACTAGGGAACACCGGGGAGCTGTTTTTT. Translation: CSSSLDGLGNTGELFF. The rearrangement links TRBV7-9 to TRBJ2-2, with TRBD2 matching 7 bases. Germline CDR1 and CDR2: SEHNR and FQNEAQ (reference sequence). The CDR3 is 16 amino acids.

This sequence joins TRBV6-1 and TRBJ1-2, with 7 nucleotides matching TRBD1. Germline V gene data show CDR1 as MNHNS and CDR2 as SASEGT. Trimming took 10 bases from V and 1 from J; bases not matched to a gene: 9. CDR3 length equals 14 residues. The CDR3: CATLETGINYGYTF. The CDR3 DNA reads TGTGCCACCCTTGAGACAGGGATTAACTATGGCTACACCTTC.

The chain carries TRBV5-6 and TRBJ2-7; TRBD1 aligns across 10 bases. This CDR3 contains 14 residues. With V trimmed by 4 bases and J by 4 bases, 5 bases remained unmatched. CDR1 and CDR2 (germline): SGHDT, YYEEEE. The CDR3 loop is CASSPPGQGYEQYF. DNA for the CDR3: TGTGCCAGCAGCCCTCCGGGACAGGGGTACGAGCAGTACTTC.

V and J are TRBV4-2 and TRBJ2-1; weak D call: TRBD1 (5 bases). V gave up 0 bases and J gave up 2 bases, with 8 bases separating them. Germline CDR1 is LGHNA and CDR2 is YNFKEQ. CDR3 size: 15 residues. The CDR3 reads CASSQELTAYNEQFF. The CDR3 nucleotides read TGTGCCAGCAGCCAAGAACTGACAGCCTACAATGAGCAGTTCTTC.

Turning to this clone: The sample has other DNA sequences that encode this CDR3 too. The gene calls are TRBV5-7 and TRBJ1-5; 7 bases are shared with TRBD1. TRBV5-7 is filed as an ORF, its function uncertain. This CDR3 has 19 residues. The trim removed 0 bases at V and 1 base at J, leaving 13 bases unmatched. The DNA of the CDR3 is TGTGCCAGCAGCTTGGGACAGGGTGGTGATCTAGCCAGCAATCAGCCCCAGCATTTT. This translates into CASSLGQGGDLASNQPQHF.

This chain links TRBV5-1 with TRBJ2-3; no reliable D call. Trimming left V 4 bases short and J 1 base short, with 10 bases between. Per germline, CDR1 SGHRS and CDR2 YFSETQ. CDR3 length: 14 residues. The CDR3, as DNA: TGCGCCAGCAGCCAAGATCCAGGCACAGATACGCAGTATTTT. Amino acid sequence: CASSQDPGTDTQYF.

The rearrangement links TRBV7-9 to TRBJ2-1; perhaps TRBD2 as D (6 bases). The length of the CDR3 is 14 residues. Looked up from germline, CDR1 is SEHNR and CDR2 is FQNEAQ (reference sequence). V was trimmed by 2 bases and J by 6 bases, leaving 11 bases between them. The CDR3 DNA reads as TGTGCCAGCAGCTTAAAAGGAGGGTCCAATGAGCAGTTCTTC. As protein: CASSLKGGSNEQFF.

The chain carries TRBV5-1 and TRBJ2-5, with 7 bases that match TRBD2. V gave up 0 bases and J gave up 4 bases; unmatched junction bases: 9. Germline-derived CDR1 and CDR2 are SGHRS and YFSETQ. The CDR3 is made up of 16 amino acids. DNA for the CDR3: TGCGCCAGCAGCTTGGGGAGCGGGATGGTTGGAGAGACCCAGTACTTC. Its translation: CASSLGSGMVGETQYF.

A single count supports this clone. In DNA form, the CDR3 reads TGTGCCAGCAACCCGGGACTACCCACAGATACGCAGTATTTT. Translation gives CASNPGLPTDTQYF. The chain is built from TRBV27 and TRBJ2-3; 7 bases match TRBD2. V shed 7 bases and J 2 bases; nucleotides not matched to a gene: 6. The length of the CDR3 is 14 residues. Germline V gene sequence: CDR1 MNHEY, CDR2 SMNVEV (reference sequence).